A selection of T cell receptor beta chains follows, all from one sample in a study of cytomegalovirus exposure and HLA in healthy donors. Libraries were prepared by immunoSEQ multiplex PCR; TCRdb keeps only in-frame clonotypes and omits some of them. The sample consists of fewer than 200,000 clones, about four fifths of them appearing once. Input material: PBMCs. The receptor set was obtained from a female donor in good health and CMV-seronegative. CDR3s include the opening cysteine and the closing phenylalanine or tryptophan. D genes are given only for firm matches. Clone size is stated in some rows and not others, as once, few, many or a class when expanded.

V gene: TRBV28; J gene: TRBJ1-1; D gene: -; clone size: -; CDR3 DNA: TGTGCCAGCAGTTTATTTTCCAGGGGTCTCAACACTGAAGCTTTCTTT; CDR3 protein: CASSLFSRGLNTEAFF
V gene: TRBV7-2; J gene: TRBJ1-6; D gene: TRBD1; clone size: -; CDR3 DNA: TGTGCCAGCAGCTTATTCTCAACAGGGGCCAATTCACCCCTCCACTTT; CDR3 protein: CASSLFSTGANSPLHF
V gene: TRBV5-6; J gene: TRBJ1-1; D gene: TRBD1; clone size: -; CDR3 DNA: TGTGCCAGCAGCTACGGGACAGCGGGCACTGAAGCTTTCTTT; CDR3 protein: CASSYGTAGTEAFF
V gene: TRBV4-2; J gene: TRBJ1-1; D gene: TRBD1; clone size: -; CDR3 DNA: TGTGCCAGCAGCCGAGGACAGGGGGTGGACACTGAAGCTTTCTTT; CDR3 protein: CASSRGQGVDTEAFF
V gene: TRBV29-1; J gene: TRBJ1-3; D gene: -; clone size: -; CDR3 DNA: TGCAGCGTTGGCGAAGGAAACACCATATATTTT; CDR3 protein: CSVGEGNTIYF
V gene: TRBV2; J gene: TRBJ1-5; D gene: TRBD1; clone size: few; CDR3 DNA: TGTGCCAGCGCCGGGAGGCAGGGGGCTGGTTGGAGCAATCAGCCCCAGCATTTT; CDR3 protein: CASAGRQGAGWSNQPQHF
V gene: TRBV19; J gene: TRBJ2-4; D gene: TRBD2; clone size: -; CDR3 DNA: TGTGCCAGTAGTCCCGAGGGGCGGGAGGGCCCCTCAGTTAAGTACTTC; CDR3 protein: CASSPEGREGPSVKYF
V gene: TRBV6-1; J gene: TRBJ2-7; D gene: TRBD2; clone size: -; CDR3 DNA: TGTGCCAGCAGTGAAGGGTCGGGGGGAAACGAGCAGTACTTC; CDR3 protein: CASSEGSGGNEQYF
V gene: TRBV9; J gene: TRBJ1-3; D gene: -; clone size: -; CDR3 DNA: TGTGCCAGCGGAGATATGGTCGGCTCTGGAAACACCATATATTTT; CDR3 protein: CASGDMVGSGNTIYF
V gene: TRBV4-1; J gene: TRBJ2-1; D gene: -; clone size: -; CDR3 DNA: TGCGCCAGCAGCGAGGGACATTTAGACAGTCCCTACAATGAGCAGTTCTTC; CDR3 protein: CASSEGHLDSPYNEQFF
V gene: TRBV6-1; J gene: TRBJ1-5; D gene: TRBD1; clone size: -; CDR3 DNA: TGTGCCAGCAGGACAGGGGCGGACAATCAGCCCCAGCATTTT; CDR3 protein: CASRTGADNQPQHF
V gene: TRBV5-4; J gene: TRBJ2-1; D gene: TRBD2; clone size: -; CDR3 DNA: TGTGCCAGCAGTTCACTAGCGAGCTCCTACAATGAGCAGTTCTTC; CDR3 protein: CASSSLASSYNEQFF
V gene: TRBV28; J gene: TRBJ1-4; D gene: -; clone size: -; CDR3 DNA: TGTGCCAGCAGTTTTGTATCGTATGAAAAACTGTTTTTT; CDR3 protein: CASSFVSYEKLFF
V gene: TRBV5-1; J gene: TRBJ2-5; D gene: -; clone size: -; CDR3 DNA: TGCGCCAGCAGCTTTTTACCTTTACAGAGCCAAGAGACCCAGTACTTC; CDR3 protein: CASSFLPLQSQETQYF